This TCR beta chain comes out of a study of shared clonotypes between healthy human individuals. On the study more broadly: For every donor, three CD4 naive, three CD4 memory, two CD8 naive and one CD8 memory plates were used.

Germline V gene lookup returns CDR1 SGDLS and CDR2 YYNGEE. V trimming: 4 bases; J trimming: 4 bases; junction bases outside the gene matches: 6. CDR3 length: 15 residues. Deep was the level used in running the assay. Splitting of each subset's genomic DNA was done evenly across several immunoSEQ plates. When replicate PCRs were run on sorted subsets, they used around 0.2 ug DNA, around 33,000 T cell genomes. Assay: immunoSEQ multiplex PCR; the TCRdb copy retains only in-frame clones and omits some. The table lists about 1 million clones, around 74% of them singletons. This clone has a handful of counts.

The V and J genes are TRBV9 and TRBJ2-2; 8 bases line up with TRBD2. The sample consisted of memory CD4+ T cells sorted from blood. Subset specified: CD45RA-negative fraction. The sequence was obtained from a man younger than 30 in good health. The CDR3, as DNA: TGTGCCAGCAGCTTTGGACTAGCCGGCACCGGGGAGCTGTTTTTT. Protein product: CASSFGLAGTGELFF.